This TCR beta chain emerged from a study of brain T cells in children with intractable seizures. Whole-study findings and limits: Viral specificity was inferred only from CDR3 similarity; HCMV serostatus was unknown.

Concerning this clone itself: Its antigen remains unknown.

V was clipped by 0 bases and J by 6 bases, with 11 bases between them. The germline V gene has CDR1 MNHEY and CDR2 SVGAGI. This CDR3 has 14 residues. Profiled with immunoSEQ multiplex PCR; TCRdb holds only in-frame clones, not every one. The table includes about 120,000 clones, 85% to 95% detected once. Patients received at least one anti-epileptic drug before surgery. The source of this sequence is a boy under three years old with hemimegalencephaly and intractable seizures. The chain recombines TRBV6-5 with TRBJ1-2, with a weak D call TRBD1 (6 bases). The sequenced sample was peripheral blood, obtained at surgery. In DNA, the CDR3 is TGTGCCAGCAGTTACTCGAGGGGGACAAATGGCTACACCTTC. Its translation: CASSYSRGTNGYTF.